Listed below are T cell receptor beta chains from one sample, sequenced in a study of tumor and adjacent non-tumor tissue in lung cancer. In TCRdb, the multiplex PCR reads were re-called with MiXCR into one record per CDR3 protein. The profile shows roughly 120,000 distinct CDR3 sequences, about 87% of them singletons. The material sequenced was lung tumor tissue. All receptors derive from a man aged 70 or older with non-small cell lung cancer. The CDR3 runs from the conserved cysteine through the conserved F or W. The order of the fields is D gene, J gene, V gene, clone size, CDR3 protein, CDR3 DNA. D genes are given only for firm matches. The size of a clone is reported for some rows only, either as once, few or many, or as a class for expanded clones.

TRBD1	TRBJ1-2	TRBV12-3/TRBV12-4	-	CASSARDRDTYGYIF	TGTGCCAGCAGTGCCCGGGACAGGGATACATATGGCTACATCTTC
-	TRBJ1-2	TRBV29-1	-	CSIEEYVQGHTNYGYTF	TGCAGCATTGAAGAGTACGTTCAGGGTCATACTAACTATGGCTACACATTC
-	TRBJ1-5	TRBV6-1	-	CASSEIRDDLGNQPQHF	TGTGCCAGCAGTGAAATCCGGGACGATCTTGGCAATCAGCCCCAGCATTTT
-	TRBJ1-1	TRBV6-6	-	CASSYQVGSTVAFF	TGTGCCAGCAGTTATCAAGTGGGGAGCACTGTAGCTTTCTTT
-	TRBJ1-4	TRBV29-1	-	CTVGYNDKLFF	TGCACCGTGGGCTATAATGATAAACTGTTTTTT
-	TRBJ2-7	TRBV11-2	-	CARSPLAGTPTYEQYF	TGTGCCCGTAGCCCCCTCGCCGGGACACCAACCTACGAGCAGTACTTC
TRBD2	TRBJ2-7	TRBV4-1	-	CASSRTQAGGGDGQYF	TGCGCCAGCAGCCGGACACAAGCGGGAGGGGGGGACGGGCAGTACTTC
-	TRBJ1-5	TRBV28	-	CASTPQDQLQHF	TGTGCCAGCACCCCGCAGGACCAGCTCCAGCATTTT
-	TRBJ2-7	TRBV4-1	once	CASSLGPRSYVQYF	TGCGCCAGCAGCCTGGGACCGCGCTCCTATGTGCAGTACTTC
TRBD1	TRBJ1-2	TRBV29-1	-	CSVEAAGGRYGYTF	TGCAGCGTTGAAGCGGCAGGGGGCAGGTATGGCTACACCTTC
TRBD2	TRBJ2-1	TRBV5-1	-	CASMSLGTSGYNEQFF	TGCGCCAGCATGTCCCTCGGGACTAGCGGATACAATGAGCAGTTCTTC
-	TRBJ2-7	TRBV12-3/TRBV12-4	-	CVSSISGSRYEQYF	TGTGTCAGCAGTATATCTGGGAGTCGGTACGAGCAGTACTTC
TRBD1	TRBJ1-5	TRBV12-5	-	CASVPDRSQSQHF	TGTGCTAGTGTCCCGGACAGGAGTCAGTCCCAGCATTTT
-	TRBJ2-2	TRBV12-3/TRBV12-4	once	CGSSGFGAGELFF	TGTGGCAGCAGTGGGTTTGGCGCCGGGGAGCTGTTTTTT
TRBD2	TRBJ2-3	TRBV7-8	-	CASGLRISGSTSTDTQYF	TGTGCCAGCGGCCTACGGATTAGCGGGAGTACTAGCACAGATACGCAGTATTTT
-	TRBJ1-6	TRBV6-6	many	CASNNLGGADSPLHF	TGTGCCAGCAATAACCTTGGAGGGGCGGATTCACCCCTCCACTTT
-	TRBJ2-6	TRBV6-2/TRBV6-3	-	CASSYGGVSANVLTF	TGTGCCAGCAGTTACGGTGGGGTCTCTGCCAACGTCCTGACTTTC
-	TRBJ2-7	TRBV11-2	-	CASSPRGRGGSYDQYF	TGTGCAAGCAGCCCCAGGGGGCGGGGGGGATCCTACGATCAGTACTTC
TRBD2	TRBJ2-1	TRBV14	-	CVSGQETSGNHEQFF	TGTGTCAGCGGCCAAGAGACTAGCGGAAATCATGAGCAGTTCTTC
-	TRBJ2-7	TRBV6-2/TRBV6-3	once	CASSKQVYDQYF	TGTGCCAGCAGTAAACAGGTTTACGACCAGTATTTC
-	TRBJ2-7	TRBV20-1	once	CSARVAGHSYDQYF	TGCAGTGCTAGAGTAGCAGGACACTCCTACGATCAATACTTC
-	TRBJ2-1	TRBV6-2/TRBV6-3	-	CASIRGGYNEPFF	TGTGCCAGCATCAGAGGCGGTTACAATGAGCCGTTTTTC
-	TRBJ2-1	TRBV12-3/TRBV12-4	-	CASSSGGGRSLNNGQFF	TGTGCCAGCAGTTCCGGGGGTGGTAGGAGCCTCAACAATGGGCAGTTCTTC
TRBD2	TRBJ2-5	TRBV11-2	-	CAISIGTSREFRETQYF	TGTGCCATCAGCATAGGGACTAGTCGGGAATTCAGGGAGACCCAGTACTTC
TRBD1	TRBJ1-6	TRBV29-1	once	CSVMDRDWSPLHF	TGCAGCGTTATGGACAGGGACTGGTCACCCCTCCACTTT
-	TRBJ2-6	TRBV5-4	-	CASSAEEGFSSGANVLTF	TGTGCCAGCAGCGCCGAGGAGGGATTTAGCTCTGGGGCCAACGTCCTGACTTTC
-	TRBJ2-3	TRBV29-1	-	CSVEPGELNTDMQYF	TGCAGCGTTGAACCGGGAGAGCTAAACACAGATATGCAATATTTT
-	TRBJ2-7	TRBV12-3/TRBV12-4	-	CASSFVVGGRYEQYF	TGTGCCAGCAGCTTCGTGGTGGGGGGGCGGTACGAGCAGTATTTC
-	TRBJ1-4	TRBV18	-	CASSPSPSGVSYEKLFF	TGTGCCAGCTCCCCCTCGCCCAGTGGCGTTTCATATGAAAAACTGTTTTTT
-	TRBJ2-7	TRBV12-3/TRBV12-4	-	CASSFGSISYVQYF	TGTGCCAGCAGTTTTGGCAGTATCTCCTACGTGCAGTACTTC
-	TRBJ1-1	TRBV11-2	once	CASSSECFSGTEAFF	TGTGCCAGCAGCTCGGAGTGTTTCAGTGGCACTGAAGCTTTCTTT
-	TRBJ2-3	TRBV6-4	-	CASSEGLGVTDTQYF	TGTGCCAGCAGTGAAGGGCTCGGGGTCACAGATACGCAGTATTTT
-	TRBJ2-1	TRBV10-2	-	CAIRSPGPLSHEQFF	TGCGCCATCAGGTCCCCGGGACCCTTGTCTCATGAGCAGTTCTTC
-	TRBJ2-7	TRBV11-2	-	CASSPPAVTSTYEQYF	TGTGCCAGCAGCCCCCCCGCCGTGACATCAACCTATGAGCAGTACTTC
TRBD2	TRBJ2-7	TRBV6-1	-	CASSTTSGSHEQYF	TGTGCCAGCAGTACGACTAGCGGCTCGCACGAGCAGTACTTC
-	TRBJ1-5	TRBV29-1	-	CSVEVQPNSALFNQSQHF	TGCAGCGTGGAGGTACAGCCTAACAGTGCCCTCTTCAATCAGTCCCAGCATTTT
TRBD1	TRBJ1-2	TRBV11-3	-	CASSSIGGMVTF	TGTGCCAGCAGTTCAATAGGGGGCATGGTCACCTTC
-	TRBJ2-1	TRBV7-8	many	CASSLGDNEQFF	TGTGCCAGCAGCTTAGGGGACAATGAGCAGTTCTTC
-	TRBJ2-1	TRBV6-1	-	CVSSEGPGVSYNEQFF	TGTGTCAGCAGTGAAGGTCCTGGGGTCTCCTACAATGAGCAGTTCTTC
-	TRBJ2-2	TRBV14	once	CASGLRGRELFF	TGTGCCAGCGGCCTTCGCGGCCGGGAGCTGTTTTTT
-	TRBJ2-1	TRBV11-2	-	CISRTFERDEQFF	TGCATCAGCAGAACTTTCGAGAGGGATGAGCAGTTCTTC
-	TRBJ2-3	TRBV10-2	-	CDSSDSDNQPQYF	TGCGACAGCAGTGACAGCGACAATCAGCCCCAGTATTTT
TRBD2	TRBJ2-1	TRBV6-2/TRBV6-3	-	CASNSGLGNTNGQFF	TGTGCCAGCAATTCGGGACTAGGCAATACCAATGGGCAGTTCTTC
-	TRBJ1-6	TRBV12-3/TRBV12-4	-	CASCRTVYNSPLHF	TGTGCTAGCTGTCGGACAGTATATAATTCGCCCCTCCACTTT
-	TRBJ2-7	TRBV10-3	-	CAVSGTSGAGREQYF	TGTGCCGTCAGTGGTACTTCAGGGGCCGGAAGGGAGCAGTACTTC
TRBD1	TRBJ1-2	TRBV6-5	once	CASSQVTGETANYGYTF	TGTGCCAGCAGCCAAGTGACAGGGGAAACCGCTAACTATGGGTACACCTTC
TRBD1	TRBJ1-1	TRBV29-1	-	CSIGTGGASMNTEAFF	TGCAGCATTGGGACAGGGGGAGCAAGTATGAACACTGAAGCTTTCTTT